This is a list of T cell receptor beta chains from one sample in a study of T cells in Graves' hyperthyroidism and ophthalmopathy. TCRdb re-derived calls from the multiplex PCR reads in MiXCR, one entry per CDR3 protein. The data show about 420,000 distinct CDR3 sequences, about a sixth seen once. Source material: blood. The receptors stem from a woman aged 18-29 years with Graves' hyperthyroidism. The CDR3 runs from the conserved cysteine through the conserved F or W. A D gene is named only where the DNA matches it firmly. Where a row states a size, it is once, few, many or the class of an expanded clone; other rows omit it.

cdr3_nt: TGTGCTAGCAGCTTAGCTGGCGGGTTTCAAGAGACCCAGTACTTC; cdr3_aa: CASSLAGGFQETQYF; v_call: TRBV7-7; clone_size: .; d_call: .; j_call: TRBJ2-5
cdr3_nt: TGTGCCACCAGTGATAGGACAGAAACCGAGCAGTACTTC; cdr3_aa: CATSDRTETEQYF; v_call: TRBV24-1; clone_size: .; d_call: .; j_call: TRBJ2-7
cdr3_nt: TGTGCCAGCAGCCGGGACAGTCAAAAGTACGAGCAGTACTTC; cdr3_aa: CASSRDSQKYEQYF; v_call: TRBV12-3/TRBV12-4; clone_size: many; d_call: TRBD1; j_call: TRBJ2-7
cdr3_nt: TGCGCCAGCAGCTGGCGGGGACTAGCGGCCTACGAGCAGTACTTC; cdr3_aa: CASSWRGLAAYEQYF; v_call: TRBV5-1; clone_size: .; d_call: TRBD2; j_call: TRBJ2-7
cdr3_nt: TGCAGCGTGCCGCATACAGGGTTTGTGGACAATGAGCAGTTCTTC; cdr3_aa: CSVPHTGFVDNEQFF; v_call: TRBV29-1; clone_size: many; d_call: .; j_call: TRBJ2-1
cdr3_nt: TGTGCCAGCTCACCACCGGGACTAGCGGGGGGCCCCAACGAGCAGTACTTC; cdr3_aa: CASSPPGLAGGPNEQYF; v_call: TRBV18; clone_size: .; d_call: TRBD2; j_call: TRBJ2-7
cdr3_nt: TGTGCCAGCAGCCAAGATGCGGACTTTCGGTACTTC; cdr3_aa: CASSQDADFRYF; v_call: TRBV3-1; clone_size: many; d_call: .; j_call: TRBJ2-4
cdr3_nt: TGTGCCAGCACCTATGAGGGGGGGAACACTGAAGCTTTCTTT; cdr3_aa: CASTYEGGNTEAFF; v_call: TRBV7-3; clone_size: few; d_call: .; j_call: TRBJ1-1
cdr3_nt: TGCAGTGCAGTGAGTTATGGGGGCGGGGGGGCCTACAATGAGCAGTTCTTC; cdr3_aa: CSAVSYGGGGAYNEQFF; v_call: TRBV20-1; clone_size: many; d_call: TRBD2; j_call: TRBJ2-1
cdr3_nt: TGTGCCAGCAGTTCCAGAAGGGAAAGGGGCAATGAGCAGTTCTTC; cdr3_aa: CASSSRRERGNEQFF; v_call: TRBV27; clone_size: .; d_call: .; j_call: TRBJ2-1
cdr3_nt: TGTGCCAGCGGACGAGTTGCGGGGGGGCCGGCAGATACGCAGTATTTT; cdr3_aa: CASGRVAGGPADTQYF; v_call: TRBV27; clone_size: many; d_call: TRBD2; j_call: TRBJ2-3
cdr3_nt: TGTGCCAGCAGCAAAGCACTCGGGACAGGTTATGGCTACACCTTC; cdr3_aa: CASSKALGTGYGYTF; v_call: TRBV5-8; clone_size: many; d_call: TRBD1; j_call: TRBJ1-2
cdr3_nt: TGTGCCAGCGCTCGGGGGAGGGCAGATACGCAGTATTTT; cdr3_aa: CASARGRADTQYF; v_call: TRBV12-3/TRBV12-4; clone_size: many; d_call: TRBD2; j_call: TRBJ2-3
cdr3_nt: TGTGCCAGCTGCCGAGGCGTGGAGGCCTATGGCTACACCTTC; cdr3_aa: CASCRGVEAYGYTF; v_call: TRBV6-1; clone_size: many; d_call: .; j_call: TRBJ1-2
cdr3_nt: TGTGCCAGCAAGGAAGACGGGAACTACGAGCAGTACTTC; cdr3_aa: CASKEDGNYEQYF; v_call: TRBV12-3/TRBV12-4; clone_size: many; d_call: .; j_call: TRBJ2-7
cdr3_nt: TGTGCCAGCAGCCCGCGGACTAGCAAGGAAGAGACCCAGTACTTC; cdr3_aa: CASSPRTSKEETQYF; v_call: TRBV7-8; clone_size: many; d_call: TRBD2; j_call: TRBJ2-5
cdr3_nt: TGTGCCAGCAGTTTTGTAAGCAACACAGATACGCAGTATTTT; cdr3_aa: CASSFVSNTDTQYF; v_call: TRBV12-3/TRBV12-4; clone_size: .; d_call: .; j_call: TRBJ2-3
cdr3_nt: TGTGCCAGCAGCTTAGATCTAAGCCAGGGCGGCCAGCCCCAGCATTTT; cdr3_aa: CASSLDLSQGGQPQHF; v_call: TRBV11-3; clone_size: once; d_call: .; j_call: TRBJ1-5
cdr3_nt: TGTGCCAGCAGTGAACCTAGGGGGCCCCAGCATTTT; cdr3_aa: CASSEPRGPQHF; v_call: TRBV12-3/TRBV12-4; clone_size: .; d_call: .; j_call: TRBJ1-5
cdr3_nt: TGTGCCAGTAGTTTTATAGCGGGAGGGCCTTCTGGGAATGAGCAGTTCTTC; cdr3_aa: CASSFIAGGPSGNEQFF; v_call: TRBV19; clone_size: many; d_call: TRBD2; j_call: TRBJ2-1
cdr3_nt: TGCGCCAGCAGTGGGGACAGGACCTCCTACGAGCAGTACTTC; cdr3_aa: CASSGDRTSYEQYF; v_call: TRBV10-1; clone_size: many; d_call: TRBD1; j_call: TRBJ2-7
cdr3_nt: TGTGCCAGCAGCATGAGGGGGGTTGACACTGAAGCTTTCTTT; cdr3_aa: CASSMRGVDTEAFF; v_call: TRBV9; clone_size: .; d_call: .; j_call: TRBJ1-1
cdr3_nt: TGCAGCGCCTTGGCGGAGGACCCCTCTCGCGAGCAGTACTTC; cdr3_aa: CSALAEDPSREQYF; v_call: TRBV29-1; clone_size: many; d_call: .; j_call: TRBJ2-7
cdr3_nt: TGCGCCAGCAGCTCAGGGATCGTACCTGCAACTAATGAAAAACTGTTTTTT; cdr3_aa: CASSSGIVPATNEKLFF; v_call: TRBV5-1; clone_size: many; d_call: .; j_call: TRBJ1-4
cdr3_nt: TGTGCCAGCAGTTATCCCGGAAGAAACACCATATATTTT; cdr3_aa: CASSYPGRNTIYF; v_call: TRBV6-1; clone_size: few; d_call: .; j_call: TRBJ1-3
cdr3_nt: TGTGCCAGCAGCTTGGCGGCTCCACCGCAGTTCTTC; cdr3_aa: CASSLAAPPQFF; v_call: TRBV5-6; clone_size: .; d_call: .; j_call: TRBJ2-1
cdr3_nt: TGTGCCAGCAGCGCGCTTGATACAGGGGTTACTGAAGCTTTCTTT; cdr3_aa: CASSALDTGVTEAFF; v_call: TRBV11-3; clone_size: many; d_call: TRBD1; j_call: TRBJ1-1
cdr3_nt: TGTGCCAGCAGCTCAATACAGGGACCCAAAGAAAAACTGTTTTTT; cdr3_aa: CASSSIQGPKEKLFF; v_call: TRBV28; clone_size: many; d_call: .; j_call: TRBJ1-4
cdr3_nt: TGTGCCAGCAGCGGAACCGCGGCCATCGGAGGCTACACCTTC; cdr3_aa: CASSGTAAIGGYTF; v_call: TRBV9; clone_size: .; d_call: .; j_call: TRBJ1-2
cdr3_nt: TGTGCCAGCAGCCAACAGCGGGGGGGCCCCACAGATACGCAGTATTTT; cdr3_aa: CASSQQRGGPTDTQYF; v_call: TRBV5-4; clone_size: few; d_call: TRBD2; j_call: TRBJ2-3
cdr3_nt: TGTGCCAGCAGCTTAGCTTTGACAGGGATGGGCGAGCAGTACTTC; cdr3_aa: CASSLALTGMGEQYF; v_call: TRBV11-2; clone_size: many; d_call: TRBD1; j_call: TRBJ2-7
cdr3_nt: TGTGCCAGCAGCCAAGGCCCTGACAGTAGCCGCAATCAGCCCCAGCATTTT; cdr3_aa: CASSQGPDSSRNQPQHF; v_call: TRBV3-1; clone_size: many; d_call: .; j_call: TRBJ1-5
cdr3_nt: TGTGCCAGCAGCCAAGGGAGGGGACTAGGGGGGTATCAGGAGACCCAGTTCTTC; cdr3_aa: CASSQGRGLGGYQETQFF; v_call: TRBV3-1; clone_size: .; d_call: TRBD2; j_call: TRBJ2-1
cdr3_nt: TGTGCCAGCAGCGCGAACGGGGCCTCTGGGGAGCAGTTCTTC; cdr3_aa: CASSANGASGEQFF; v_call: TRBV7-9; clone_size: many; d_call: .; j_call: TRBJ2-1
cdr3_nt: TGTGCCACCAGCAGAGGGGGGGCCGACCAGCCCCAGCATTTT; cdr3_aa: CATSRGGADQPQHF; v_call: TRBV15; clone_size: .; d_call: .; j_call: TRBJ1-5
cdr3_nt: TGTGCCAGCAGCAACCGACAGGGGCACACAGATACGCAGTATTTT; cdr3_aa: CASSNRQGHTDTQYF; v_call: TRBV7-8; clone_size: many; d_call: TRBD1; j_call: TRBJ2-3
cdr3_nt: TGTGCCAGCAGTTTACCCAGAGAATACAAAAACATTCAGTACTTC; cdr3_aa: CASSLPREYKNIQYF; v_call: TRBV28; clone_size: many; d_call: .; j_call: TRBJ2-4
cdr3_nt: TGTGCCAGCAGCTACGGGACATATGCCTACGAGCAGTACTTC; cdr3_aa: CASSYGTYAYEQYF; v_call: TRBV5-6; clone_size: many; d_call: .; j_call: TRBJ2-7
cdr3_nt: TGTGCCAGCACCCCCCTAGGAGGGGGCAGTGAGCAGTTCTTC; cdr3_aa: CASTPLGGGSEQFF; v_call: TRBV3-1; clone_size: many; d_call: .; j_call: TRBJ2-1
cdr3_nt: TGTGCCAGCAGTTTATCGATTTTGGGGAGGGGTATAAACAGCGGGAGGGCCTACGAGCAGTACTTC; cdr3_aa: CASSLSILGRGINSGRAYEQYF; v_call: TRBV27; clone_size: many; d_call: TRBD2; j_call: TRBJ2-7
cdr3_nt: TGCGCCAGCAGCTTGGATGGTAGCGGGGTGCAAGAGACCCAGTACTTC; cdr3_aa: CASSLDGSGVQETQYF; v_call: TRBV5-1; clone_size: .; d_call: TRBD2; j_call: TRBJ2-5